Detailed here is one T cell receptor beta chain. Antigen: not known. This record belongs to a study of graft-versus-host responses after intestinal transplantation. Across the study: Recipients were given multivisceral, liver-intestinal, or isolated intestinal transplants. Tacrolimus plus steroids were given to all recipients for about 3 years, preceded by anti-thymocyte globulin induction. Study-wide results and caveats: Allografts carried high graft-versus-host to host-versus-graft clonal ratios in patients having graft-donor T cell macrochimerism. Recipient-marrow GvH clones were detected, some having first appeared in ileum or blood.

Produced via immunoSEQ multiplex PCR; TCRdb's table is partial and in-frame only. Among just under 65,000 clones listed, roughly 90% were seen once. CDR1 is MNHEY and CDR2 is SMNVEV in the germline V gene (reference sequence). With 5 bases clipped from V and 7 bases from J, the junction kept 10 bases outside the gene matches. The CDR3 has 14 amino acids. The clonotype was recovered from a human donor who was the organ donor for an intestinal transplant. The chain links TRBV27 to TRBJ2-5; 7 nucleotides agree with TRBD2. The starting material was unstimulated CD8+ T cells sorted from spleen or lymph node cells, obtained before transplant. CDR3 residues: CASSRRETLGTQYF. The CDR3 DNA reads as TGTGCCAGCAGTAGGCGGGAGACATTGGGGACCCAGTACTTC.